These 27 T cell receptor beta chains were all obtained from the same sample, sequenced in a study of persistence of HIV-infected CD4 T cells. Sequencing used immunoSEQ version 4 in survey mode. Assay used: immunoSEQ multiplex PCR; TCRdb lists only in-frame clones, some missing. The table has tens of thousands of clones, 82% seen once. Which antigens these TCRs recognize remains unknown. The stimulus was lysate of CMV-infected fibroblasts, 10 ug/mL. CD40L-negative CD69-negative CD45RO-high memory CD4+ T cells were sorted as populations depleted of antigen-responding cells. Material: CD4+ T cells sorted from PBMCs after roughly 19-hour stimulation, obtained from a patient who received antiretroviral therapy. These receptors originate from an adult woman with HIV who was CMV-seropositive.

The genes are TRBV30 and TRBJ1-5, with 7 bases that match TRBD1. CDR3 length: 16 amino acids. Germline CDR1 is GTSNPN and CDR2 is SVGIG (reference sequence). The trim removed 0 bases at V and 9 bases at J, leaving 14 bases unmatched. This CDR3 is CAWSVRGTATERPQHF. The CDR3 bases are TGTGCCTGGAGTGTACGGGGGACAGCCACAGAAAGGCCCCAGCATTTT.

The count of this clone is one. The CDR3 nucleotides are TGTGCCAGCAGCCAAAGGCAGGTTCCCTACGAGCAGTACTTC. It specifies CASSQRQVPYEQYF. This sequence joins TRBV16 and TRBJ2-7; D not resolved. Germline assignment: CDR1 KGHSY and CDR2 FQNENV. The V and J ends lost 2 bases and 2 bases respectively, with 10 bases between them. The CDR3 spans 14 residues.

V and J are TRBV24-1 and TRBJ1-2; D is perhaps TRBD1 (5 bases). The CDR3 loop spans 16 amino acids. V was trimmed by 3 bases and J by 6 bases, leaving 19 bases between them. The germline CDR1 and CDR2 sequences are KGHDR and SFDVKD. This chain's CDR3 is CATSDRDGGGANGYTF. The CDR3 coding sequence is TGTGCCACCAGTGATCGGGACGGGGGGGGTGCAAATGGCTACACCTTC.

V usage is TRBV2 and J usage is TRBJ2-5; TRBD1 agrees at 11 bases. Losses at the gene ends were 7 bases for V and 6 bases for J; bases not matched to a gene: 7. CDR1 is SNHLY and CDR2 is FYNNEI in the germline V gene. The CDR3 loop spans 14 amino acids. The CDR3 DNA reads TGTGCCAGCAAGGCCGGGACAGGGGGAAAGACCCAGTACTTC. Translated: CASKAGTGGKTQYF. The complete variable domain, with remaining parts taken from reference TRBV2 and TRBJ2-5, reads EPEVTQTPSHQVTQMGQEVILRCVPISNHLYFYWYRQILGQKVEFLVSFYNNEISEKSEIFDDQFSVERPDGSNFTLKIRSTKLEDSAMYFCASKAGTGGKTQYFGPGTRLLVL.

The genes are TRBV4-3 and TRBJ1-1, with 8 bases aligning to TRBD1. CDR3 size: 15 residues. Germline CDR1 LGHNA, CDR2 YSLEER. The trim removed 4 bases at V and 4 bases at J, leaving 8 bases unmatched. DNA of the CDR3: TGCGCCAGCAGCCCACGGACAGGGTTTACCACTGAAGCTTTCTTT. This codes for CASSPRTGFTTEAFF.

The V call is TRBV6-2 or TRBV6-3, the J call TRBJ1-5, with 7 bases lining up with TRBD1. This CDR3 region has 13 residues. The germline V gene has CDR1 MNHEY and CDR2 SVGEGT. After removal of 5 bases from V and 15 bases from J, the junction contained 13 bases not matched to a gene. The CDR3 nucleotides read TGTGCCAGCAGTATACAGTTAGGACAGGCCAGGCATTTT. This translates into CASSIQLGQARHF.

J is TRBJ2-1 and V is TRBV3-1 (or the pseudogene TRBV3-2); TRBD2 matches at 7 bases. CDR1 is LGHDT and CDR2 is YNNKEL in the germline V gene (reference sequence). Trimming removed 7 bases from V and 10 bases from J; junction bases left unmatched: 7. This CDR3 has 12 residues. CDR3 residues: CASTSGAGEQFF. The CDR3 nucleotides read TGTGCCAGCACCTCAGGAGCGGGAGAGCAGTTCTTC.

The chain couples TRBV3-1 (or the pseudogene TRBV3-2) to TRBJ1-1; 8 bases agree with TRBD1. Germline CDR1 LGHDT, CDR2 YNNKEL (reference sequence). The V segment lost 1 base and the J segment 5 bases; nucleotides outside the gene matches: 15. This CDR3 has 18 residues. CDR3 nucleotide sequence: TGTGCCAGCAGCCAAGGTAAAAGGGGGGGGACAGGACAGACTGAAGCTTTCTTT. Its translation: CASSQGKRGGTGQTEAFF.

The chain recombines TRBV18 with TRBJ1-2; weak D call: TRBD1 (6 bases). The V and J ends lost 1 base and 6 bases respectively, with 12 bases between them. Germline V gene data show CDR1 as KGHSH and CDR2 as LQKENI. There are 14 residues in the CDR3. CDR3 residues: CASSPQRTENGYTF. The CDR3 nucleotides are TGTGCCAGCTCACCACAAAGGACAGAAAATGGCTACACCTTC. Using reference TRBV18 and TRBJ1-2 for the parts outside the CDR3, the full variable domain is NAGVMQNPRHLVRRRGQEARLRCSPMKGHSHVYWYRQLPEEGLKFMVYLQKENIIDESGMPKERFSAEFPKEGPSILRIQQVVRGDSAAYFCASSPQRTENGYTFGSGTRLTVV.

This clone showed up just a few times. The chain links TRBV10-3 to TRBJ2-6, with no clear D. Trimming cost V 3 bases and J 2 bases, with 8 bases left between them. The CDR3 has 15 residues. The V gene's germline CDR1 is ENHRY and CDR2 SYGVKD. The CDR3 DNA sequence: TGTGCCATCAGTGATCCGGCCACTGGGGCCAACGTCCTGACTTTC. Its translation: CAISDPATGANVLTF.

This clone appeared once. The gene calls are TRBV19 and TRBJ2-1; D is possibly TRBD1 (5 bases). V dropped 3 bases and J dropped 6 bases, with 21 bases sitting between them. This CDR3 has 17 amino acids. Germline-derived CDR1 and CDR2 are LNHDA and SQIVND (reference sequence). The CDR3 protein is CASSIRVNMGPFNEQFF. As DNA, the CDR3 is TGTGCCAGTAGTATCAGGGTGAATATGGGGCCTTTCAATGAGCAGTTCTTC.

This chain connects TRBV12-5 to TRBJ2-7, with no clear D. CDR1 LGHNT and CDR2 FRNRAP come from the germline V gene. CDR3 length equals 14 residues. V dropped 2 bases and J dropped 5 bases, with 13 bases sitting between them. This CDR3 reads CASGLQLNQDEQYF. CDR3 DNA: TGTGCTAGTGGTTTGCAGTTGAACCAGGACGAGCAGTACTTC.

CDR3 amino acids: CASSISGVANYGYTF. DNA for the CDR3: TGTGCCAGTAGTATTTCAGGGGTGGCGAACTATGGCTACACCTTC. The gene calls are TRBV19 and TRBJ1-2; D is perhaps TRBD1 (6 bases). The V end lost 3 bases, the J end lost 2 bases, and 13 bases lay between the germline ends. Germline V gives CDR1 LNHDA, CDR2 SQIVND (reference sequence). The CDR3 is 15 amino acids.

The rearrangement links TRBV6-5 to TRBJ2-4, with D possibly TRBD1 on 6 matching bases. Germline lookup yields CDR1 MNHEY and CDR2 SVGAGI. The CDR3 has 15 residues. Trimming shortened V by 6 bases and J by 4 bases, and 16 bases separated the two germline ends. The CDR3 DNA is TGTGCCAGCAGCAACCCGACAGGAAAAAAAAACATTCAGTACTTC. It is translated as CASSNPTGKKNIQYF.

The CDR3 nucleotides read TGCGCCAGCAGCTTGGGACAGAACTATGGCTACACCTTC. Its protein is CASSLGQNYGYTF. This rearrangement joins TRBV5-1 to TRBJ1-2, with a possible D match to TRBD1 (5 bases). Germline V gene sequence: CDR1 SGHRS, CDR2 YFSETQ. V dropped 0 bases and J dropped 2 bases, with 5 bases sitting between them. The length of the CDR3 is 13 residues. Drawing the rest from reference TRBV5-1 and TRBJ1-2, the complete variable domain is KAGVTQTPRYLIKTRGQQVTLSCSPISGHRSVSWYQQTPGQGLQFLFEYFSETQRNKGNFPGRFSGRQFSNSRSEMNVSTLELGDSALYLCASSLGQNYGYTFGSGTRLTVV.

CDR3 in amino acids: CASSLEVLGGSSGNTIYF. CDR3 sequence (DNA): TGTGCCAGCAGCTTAGAGGTTTTGGGCGGCAGCTCTGGAAACACCATATATTTT. The rearrangement joins TRBV7-2 to TRBJ1-3; D unresolved. The CDR3 is made up of 18 amino acids. Trimming removed 1 base from V and 0 bases from J, with 16 bases in between. Per the germline V gene, CDR1 is SGHTA and CDR2 is FQGNSA.

V gene TRBV5-5 combines with J gene TRBJ2-3; TRBD1 is a possible D gene (6 bases). Germline V gene lookup returns CDR1 SGHKS and CDR2 YYEKEE (reference sequence). V was shortened by 2 bases and J by 5 bases, with 18 bases between the two germline ends. CDR3 length: 16 residues. The CDR3 is CASSFALNRVLDTQYF. The CDR3 DNA is TGTGCCAGCAGCTTCGCTTTGAACAGGGTCCTAGATACGCAGTATTTT.

This chain links TRBV5-1 with TRBJ2-2; perhaps D is TRBD1 or TRBD2 (5 bases each). The V gene's germline CDR1 is SGHRS and CDR2 YFSETQ. The CDR3 consists of 16 residues. Trimming took 4 bases from V and 0 from J, leaving 13 bases between them. The CDR3 nucleotides are TGCGCCAGCAGCGCTCAGGGAGACTCGAACACCGGGGAGCTGTTTTTT. Translated: CASSAQGDSNTGELFF.

Only a few counts were recorded for this clone. CDR3 residues: CASSEGAGYMNTEAFF. The CDR3, as DNA: TGTGCCAGCAGTGAAGGGGCCGGTTACATGAACACTGAAGCTTTCTTT. This chain joins TRBV2 and TRBJ1-1, with unresolved D. Germline V CDR1 and CDR2: SNHLY, FYNNEI. CDR3 length: 16 amino acids. V lost 1 base and J lost 0, with 12 bases in between.

The rearrangement uses TRBV18 and TRBJ1-5, with 9 positions matching TRBD1. The germline V gene encodes CDR1 KGHSH and CDR2 LQKENI. The CDR3 extends over 15 amino acids. V gave up 4 bases and J gave up 5 bases; unmatched junction bases: 6. CDR3 sequence (DNA): TGTGCCAGCTCACTGGGGACAGGGAGCGATCAGCCCCAGCATTTT. Translated: CASSLGTGSDQPQHF. The variable domain in full, with the rest retrieved from reference TRBV18 and TRBJ1-5, is NAGVMQNPRHLVRRRGQEARLRCSPMKGHSHVYWYRQLPEEGLKFMVYLQKENIIDESGMPKERFSAEFPKEGPSILRIQQVVRGDSAAYFCASSLGTGSDQPQHFGDGTRLSIL.

The chain recombines TRBV12-3 or TRBV12-4 with TRBJ1-4; 7 nucleotides agree with TRBD1. This CDR3 is built from 12 residues. Trimming took 6 bases from V and 14 from J; bases not matched to a gene: 9. CDR3 amino acids: CASSWTDRALFF. The CDR3 coding sequence is TGTGCCAGCAGCTGGACAGACAGGGCTCTGTTTTTT.

The genes are TRBV5-5 and TRBJ1-2, with D unclear. Germline values: CDR1 SGHKS, CDR2 YYEKEE (reference sequence). V lost 1 base, J lost 7 bases, and 11 bases lay in between. The CDR3 runs 13 residues. This CDR3 is CASSLQEARGYTF. The CDR3 region has the DNA TGTGCCAGCAGCTTGCAGGAAGCCCGTGGCTACACCTTC.

J is TRBJ2-7 and V is TRBV10-1, with D maybe TRBD2 (6 bases). The germline V and J ends were trimmed by 6 bases and 1 base, with 10 bases remaining between them. The CDR3 runs to 13 residues. Germline CDR1 and CDR2: WNHNN and SYGVQD (reference sequence). This CDR3 reads CASSRGTSYEQYF. The CDR3 coding sequence is TGCGCCAGCAGCCGCGGGACTTCCTACGAGCAGTACTTC.

The chain is built from TRBV24-1 and TRBJ2-7, with D unclear. Trimming stripped 9 bases from V and 5 bases from J, with 7 bases between. Germline V gene sequence: CDR1 KGHDR, CDR2 SFDVKD. CDR3 size: 10 residues. CDR3 nucleotide sequence: TGTGCCACCTCGCTGAACGAGCAGTACTTC. As protein: CATSLNEQYF.

The V gene is TRBV5-6, the J gene TRBJ2-1; the D is unclear. The V gene's germline CDR1 is SGHDT and CDR2 YYEEEE. V shed 4 bases and J shed 7 bases, with 9 bases lying between them. The CDR3 loop spans 12 amino acids. The CDR3 sequence: CASSRPRNEQFF. The CDR3 DNA reads TGTGCCAGCAGCCGCCCCAGGAATGAGCAGTTCTTC.

A few counts support this clone. The chain uses TRBV7-2 and TRBJ1-1; possibly TRBD1 for D (5 bases). V lost 3 bases and J 4 bases, leaving 12 bases between the germline ends. The V gene's germline CDR1 is SGHTA and CDR2 FQGNSA. This CDR3 comprises 14 residues. The CDR3 DNA reads as TGTGCCAGCAGCTTTTCATGGGGGAGCACTGAAGCTTTCTTT. Translating gives CASSFSWGSTEAFF.

The chain combines TRBV6-6 with TRBJ1-2, with 11 bases fitting TRBD1. The CDR3 loop spans 12 amino acids. Looked up from germline, CDR1 is MNHNY and CDR2 is SVGAGI (reference sequence). V shed 6 bases, J shed 9 bases, and the junction held 3 bases outside the gene matches. The CDR3 bases are TGTGCCAGCAGCGGGACAGGGGGGAGCTACACCTTC. Amino acid sequence: CASSGTGGSYTF.